Shown below are 20 T cell receptor beta chains from a single sample sequenced in a study of control samples from healthy donors and cancer patients. Method: immunoSEQ multiplex PCR; TCRdb's copy keeps in-frame clones and lacks some. The table lists 190,000 or so clones, over 85% of them singletons. The sequencing input was blood. The receptors originated from a man between 18 and 35 years old in good health.

The CDR3 here is CATSRDLSQSLFYEQYF. The CDR3 DNA reads as TGTGCCACCAGCAGAGATCTTAGTCAGAGCCTTTTCTACGAGCAGTACTTC. This chain links TRBV15 with TRBJ2-7, with D hard to call. The CDR3 runs to 17 residues. The germline CDR1 and CDR2 sequences are LNHNV and YYDKDF (reference sequence). The V end lost 0 bases, the J end lost 3 bases, and 18 bases lay between the germline ends.

The chain links TRBV3-1 (or the pseudogene TRBV3-2) to TRBJ2-4; TRBD2 aligns across 7 bases. In germline, CDR1 is LGHDT, CDR2 YNNKEL (reference sequence). CDR3 length: 18 amino acids. The trim removed 4 bases at V and 3 bases at J, leaving 15 bases unmatched. DNA of the CDR3: TGTGCCAGCAGCCCCCCCCGCCAGCGGGGATTTCTCAAAAACATTCAGTACTTC. Protein sequence: CASSPPRQRGFLKNIQYF.

This clone was found once. The same CDR3 can be traced to other DNA sequences in this sample. The chain combines TRBV12-3 or TRBV12-4 with TRBJ2-7; TRBD2 might be the D (5 bases). V was cut by 4 bases and J by 4 bases, with 8 bases left in between. The length of the CDR3 is 12 residues. This chain's CDR3 is CASSSRGYEQYF. Written as DNA, the CDR3 is TGTGCCAGCAGTTCCCGGGGTTACGAGCAGTACTTC.

The J gene is TRBJ2-7, the V gene TRBV21-1; TRBD2 is the table's D call and was not checked against the DNA. TRBV21-1 is shown as a pseudogene. The CDR3 has 16 residues. The DNA for the CDR3 is TGTGCCAGCAGCAAAGTCTCTCGGGGGTCGGCCTACGAGCAGTACTTC. This codes for CASSKVSRGSAYEQYF.

This rearrangement joins TRBV24-1 to TRBJ2-2; the match to TRBD2 covers 9 bases. Germline trimming cut 1 base from V and 2 bases from J; bases unmatched to any gene: 1. The CDR3 has 16 residues. CDR1 and CDR2 from the germline V gene are KGHDR and SFDVKD. CDR3 sequence: CATSDLAGGNTGELFF. The CDR3 DNA reads as TGTGCCACCAGTGATTTAGCGGGGGGTAACACCGGGGAGCTGTTTTTT.

This clone was seen only once. The chain employs TRBV19 and TRBJ2-3; 11 positions match TRBD1. V trimming: 6 bases; J trimming: 2 bases; junction bases outside the gene matches: 10. Germline V lookup: CDR1 LNHDA, CDR2 SQIVND (reference sequence). This CDR3 has 17 residues. The CDR3: CASSPRGTGGPTDTQYF. DNA for the CDR3: TGTGCCAGTAGCCCCAGGGGGACAGGGGGGCCCACAGATACGCAGTATTTT.

The gene calls are TRBV10-3 and TRBJ1-5, with TRBD1 matching over 9 bases. V dropped 3 bases and J dropped 3; count of bases not matched to a gene: 6. The V gene's germline CDR1 is ENHRY and CDR2 SYGVKD. The CDR3 runs to 16 residues. The CDR3 DNA is TGTGCCATCAGTGACCAGACAGGGGGGACCAATCAGCCCCAGCATTTT. It is translated as CAISDQTGGTNQPQHF.

The chain combines TRBV12-5 with TRBJ1-1; 7 bases align to TRBD1. This CDR3 comprises 13 residues. V shed 4 bases and J 4 bases; nucleotides not matched to a gene: 3. CDR1 LGHNT and CDR2 FRNRAP come from the germline V gene. In DNA, the CDR3 is TGTGCTAGTGGTTCAGGGGGGGGCACTGAAGCTTTCTTT. This gives the protein CASGSGGGTEAFF. Variable domain in full (rest from reference TRBV12-5 and TRBJ1-1): DARVTQTPRHKVTEMGQEVTMRCQPILGHNTVFWYRQTMMQGLELLAYFRNRAPLDDSGMPKDRFSAEMPDATLATLKIQPSEPRDSAVYFCASGSGGGTEAFFGQGTRLTVV.

This chain links TRBV24-1 with TRBJ1-5; D may be TRBD1 (6 bases). The CDR3 length is 14 residues. The V gene's germline CDR1 is KGHDR and CDR2 SFDVKD. The ends were cut back, 3 bases at V and 3 bases at J, with 8 bases in the middle. CDR3 region: CATSDGQLNQPQHF. The CDR3 coding sequence is TGTGCCACCAGTGATGGACAGCTCAATCAGCCCCAGCATTTT.

CDR3 DNA: TGTGCCAGCAGCCCAGGCTATAATTCACCCCTCCACTTT. Translating it yields CASSPGYNSPLHF. The V call is TRBV9, the J call TRBJ1-6; D unclear. The germline V and J ends were trimmed by 4 bases and 3 bases, with 5 bases remaining between them. Germline values: CDR1 SGDLS, CDR2 YYNGEE. The CDR3 covers 13 residues.

The rearrangement uses TRBV14 and TRBJ2-1; D unresolved. Germline assignment: CDR1 SGHDN and CDR2 FVKESK. The CDR3 covers 12 residues. V was clipped by 2 bases and J by 3 bases, with 2 bases between them. The CDR3 here is CASSQYYNEQFF. The CDR3 region has the DNA TGTGCCAGCAGCCAATACTACAATGAGCAGTTCTTC.

Note on this clone: Other DNA sequences of this sample code for an identical CDR3. V is TRBV13 and J is TRBJ1-3, with unresolved D. CDR1 and CDR2 from the germline V gene are PRHDT and FYEKMQ (reference sequence). This CDR3 region has 14 residues. Deletions cut 3 bases from V and 1 base from J, with 7 bases between. The CDR3 loop reads CASSFTGSGNTIYF. In nucleotides, the CDR3 is TGTGCCAGCAGCTTCACCGGTTCTGGAAACACCATATATTTT.

This clone was seen a single time. The chain combines TRBV5-1 with TRBJ2-5; TRBD2 agrees at 9 bases. The V segment lost 0 bases and the J segment 5 bases; nucleotides outside the gene matches: 8. Per the germline V gene, CDR1 is SGHRS and CDR2 is YFSETQ. The CDR3 sequence is 16 residues long. The chain's CDR3 is CASSLDGTSFRETQYF. CDR3 DNA: TGCGCCAGCAGCTTGGATGGGACTAGCTTTAGGGAGACCCAGTACTTC.

This chain uses TRBV5-4 with TRBJ2-7; 9 bases are shared with TRBD1. V gave up 3 bases and J gave up 5 bases; unmatched junction bases: 9. This CDR3 is built from 15 residues. Germline values: CDR1 SGHNT, CDR2 YYREEE (reference sequence). As DNA, the CDR3 is TGTGCCAGCAGCTCGCCCCCGACAGGGGGACACGAGCAGTACTTC. This codes for CASSSPPTGGHEQYF.

This chain connects TRBV6-6 to TRBJ1-2; perhaps TRBD1 as D (6 bases). Germline values: CDR1 MNHNY, CDR2 SVGAGI (reference sequence). The CDR3 runs 15 residues. V was pared by 8 bases and J by 3 bases, with 19 bases between. The CDR3 DNA follows: TGTGCCAGCCGGAGGGCAGCCGACAGGTACTATGGCTACACCTTC. This sequence encodes CASRRAADRYYGYTF.

The CDR3 region is CASSLEAGYNEQFF. CDR3 bases: TGTGCCAGCAGCTTAGAAGCGGGCTACAATGAGCAGTTCTTC. The chain recombines TRBV7-3 with TRBJ2-1, with D possibly TRBD2 on 6 matching bases. Germline V gives CDR1 SGHTA, CDR2 FQGTGA. Trimming shortened V by 2 bases and J by 3 bases, and 8 bases separated the two germline ends. The CDR3 contains 14 residues.

V and J are TRBV25-1 and TRBJ1-6; D perhaps matches TRBD1 (5 bases). Germline V lookup: CDR1 MGHDK, CDR2 SYGVNS. V dropped 3 bases and J dropped 7 bases, with 13 bases sitting between them. The CDR3 consists of 15 residues. The CDR3 DNA sequence: TGTGCCAGCAGTGAGGGAGGGACGGAAAATTCACCCCTCCACTTT. This sequence encodes CASSEGGTENSPLHF.

This CDR3 is CSVVGQGETQYF. CDR3 DNA sequence: TGCAGCGTGGTGGGACAGGGGGAAACGCAGTATTTT. This chain connects TRBV29-1 to TRBJ2-3; 11 bases line up with TRBD1. Germline values: CDR1 SQVTM, CDR2 ANQGSEA. Germline trimming cut 6 bases from V and 9 bases from J; bases unmatched to any gene: 5. The CDR3 has 12 amino acids.

The J gene is TRBJ1-1, the V gene TRBV7-9; 9 bases align to TRBD1. In germline, CDR1 is SEHNR, CDR2 FQNEAQ (reference sequence). The CDR3 is 16 residues long. With 1 base clipped from V and 0 bases from J, the junction kept 3 bases outside the gene matches. CDR3 residues: CASSLDGQGMNTEAFF. CDR3 coding DNA: TGTGCCAGCAGCTTAGACGGACAGGGGATGAACACTGAAGCTTTCTTT. Based on the CDR3 plus reference TRBV7-9 and TRBJ1-1, the full variable domain is DTGVSQNPRHKITKRGQNVTFRCDPISEHNRLYWYRQTLGQGPEFLTYFQNEAQLEKSRLLSDRFSAERPKGSFSTLEIQRTEQGDSAMYLCASSLDGQGMNTEAFFGQGTRLTVV.

The J gene is TRBJ1-6, the V gene TRBV14; D is unclear. This CDR3 is built from 15 residues. The germline V gene encodes CDR1 SGHDN and CDR2 FVKESK. Trimming removed 1 base at V and 6 bases at J, with 10 bases between. The CDR3, as DNA: TGTGCCAGCAGCCAAGGAAACCATTTTAATTCACCCCTCCACTTT. Translating it yields CASSQGNHFNSPLHF.